The 5 T cell receptor beta chains reported below all come from one sample, sequenced in a study of blood T cell repertoires in COVID-19. Measured with immunoSEQ multiplex PCR; TCRdb has only the in-frame clones, and not every one. The sample consists of about 200,000 clones, 80% to 85% of them appearing once. Material: peripheral blood. The receptor source for this set is a man aged 35-49 years with acute or convalescent COVID-19.

V is TRBV6-5 and J is TRBJ2-7; weak D call: TRBD2 (6 bases). The length of the CDR3 is 15 residues. Per the germline V gene, CDR1 is MNHEY and CDR2 is SVGAGI. With 2 bases removed from V and 1 base from J, the gap between germline ends came to 12 bases. The CDR3 region has the DNA TGTGCCAGCAGTTACGGGGGGAGCTTATCCTACGAGCAGTACTTC. This gives the protein CASSYGGSLSYEQYF.

In DNA form, the CDR3 reads TGTGCCAGCAGCCTACCAGGGGGCGGCAATCAGCCCCAGCATTTT. This gives the protein CASSLPGGGNQPQHF. The rearrangement joins TRBV7-9 to TRBJ1-5, with 8 bases identical to TRBD1. V lost 5 bases to trimming and J lost 2 bases; unmatched junction nucleotides: 5. The length of the CDR3 is 15 residues. Germline V CDR1 and CDR2: SEHNR, FQNEAQ (reference sequence).

Here the CDR3 reads CASSLTVSGANVLTF. In nucleotides, the CDR3 is TGTGCCAGCAGCCTGACAGTCTCTGGGGCCAACGTCCTGACTTTC. The J gene is TRBJ2-6, the V gene TRBV6-2 or TRBV6-3, with a weak D call TRBD1 (5 bases). The germline V and J ends were trimmed by 6 bases and 0 bases, with 9 bases remaining between them. The CDR3 sequence is 15 residues long. The germline CDR1 and CDR2 sequences are MNHEY and SVGEGT.

The table lists this clone with a count of one. This specimen includes other DNA sequences encoding the same CDR3. CDR3 amino acids: CAISGAGQETQYF. CDR3 in DNA: TGTGCCATCAGTGGAGCGGGGCAAGAGACCCAGTACTTC. This rearrangement joins TRBV10-3 to TRBJ2-5, with 7 bases matching TRBD2. The germline gives CDR1 ENHRY, CDR2 SYGVKD. V dropped 4 bases and J dropped 2; count of bases not matched to a gene: 1. The CDR3 consists of 13 residues.

V and J are TRBV18 and TRBJ1-3, with D possibly TRBD1 on 5 matching bases. CDR3 length equals 18 residues. From germline, CDR1 is KGHSH and CDR2 LQKENI. Trimming took 6 bases from V and 0 from J, leaving 21 bases between them. The CDR3 loop is CASSPQRGPYYSGNTIYF. The CDR3 DNA reads as TGTGCCAGCTCCCCGCAAAGGGGTCCCTACTACTCTGGAAACACCATATATTTT.